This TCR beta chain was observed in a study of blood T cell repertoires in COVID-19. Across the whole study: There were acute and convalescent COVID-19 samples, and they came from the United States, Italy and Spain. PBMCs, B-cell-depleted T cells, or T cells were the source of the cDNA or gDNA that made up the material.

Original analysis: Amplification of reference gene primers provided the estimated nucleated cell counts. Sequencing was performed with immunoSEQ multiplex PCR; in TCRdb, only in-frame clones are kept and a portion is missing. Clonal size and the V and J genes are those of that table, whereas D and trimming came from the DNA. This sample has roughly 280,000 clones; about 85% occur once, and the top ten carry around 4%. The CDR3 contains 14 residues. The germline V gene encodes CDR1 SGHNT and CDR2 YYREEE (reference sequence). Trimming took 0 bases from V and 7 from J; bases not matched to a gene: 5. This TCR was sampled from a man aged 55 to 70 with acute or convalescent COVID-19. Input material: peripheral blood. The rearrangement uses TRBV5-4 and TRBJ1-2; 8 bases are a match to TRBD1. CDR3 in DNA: TGTGCCAGCAGCTTGGCTCAGGGGGCAAGTGGCTACACCTTC. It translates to CASSLAQGASGYTF.